This T cell receptor beta chain was recovered during a study of blood T cell repertoires in COVID-19 (TCRdb year 2020). As for the study more broadly: Samples from collaborators originated in the United States, Italy and Spain and spanned both the acute and convalescent phases of COVID-19. The material from the prospective study consisted of cDNA or gDNA derived from T cells, B-cell-depleted T cells, or PBMCs. Deeply sampled blood TCRbeta repertoires from subjects exposed to, actively infected with, or recovered from COVID-19 were included in the dataset. The repertoires were made available in a free public database intended to serve as a resource for research on the immune response to SARS-CoV-2. The samples were drawn from the first 160 participants of the ongoing ImmuneRACE study and from 1,254 subjects provided by 6 global collaborators. Sample metadata almost always included a de-identified subject ID, COVID-19 status, age in years and sex. Where available, HLA class I and class II types were obtained from metadata supplied by the sample provider rather than from assay-based typing.

One collaborating source in Seattle enrolled patients while the patients were actively infected and followed the patients over time throughout the course of disease. Whole blood was collected in K2EDTA tubes by collaborating institutions according to the institutions' own protocols. For TCRbeta analysis, collaborator samples were shipped as frozen whole blood, as isolated PBMCs, or as DNA extracted from either sample type. The immunoSEQ Assay, a bias-controlled multiplex PCR, was used to amplify TCRbeta CDR3 regions from genomic DNA. The original pipeline was this. The number of nucleated cells in each sample was estimated from the amplification of reference gene primers within the assay. To quantify the absolute abundance of each unique TCRbeta CDR3 rearrangement, sequence reads were collapsed and filtered. Productive Simpson clonality was computed per sample as the square root of Simpson's diversity index over productive rearrangements. The immuneACCESS repertoire file appears here via TCRdb, limited to in-frame rearrangements. These files lack a portion of the clones; in checked studies, under half of the deficit traces to unresolved V genes, and the cause of the others is not known. The V and J calls and clone size come from that table; D and trimming were worked out from the DNA. The sample has roughly 410,000 clones on record, around 87% of them singletons. The ten largest clones add up to over 2% of the sample.

As for this clone: Its antigen remains undetermined. One base away there is no much larger clone; base qualities are not given.

V is trimmed back by 3 bases and J by 15 bases, and the junction contains 1 base that no gene match accounts for. Inclusive of the bounding cysteine and phenylalanine, the CDR3 is 11 residues long. Of all the DNA, just the CDR3 is kept, 33 bases in frame from base 1. CDR1 and CDR2 were assigned from the germline V gene as MNHNS and SASEGT. The research as a whole found: The amount of clinical and demographic metadata varied by source and participant and was provided uncurated.

The clonotype was recovered from an older woman with COVID-19, enrolled during active disease. The sequence is built from TRBV6-1 and TRBJ1-3; 11 central bases correspond to TRBD1. The sequencing input was peripheral blood. The CDR3 here reads CASSEGQGGYF. The nucleotide sequence reads as follows: TGTGCCAGCAGTGAGGGACAGGGGGGATATTTT.